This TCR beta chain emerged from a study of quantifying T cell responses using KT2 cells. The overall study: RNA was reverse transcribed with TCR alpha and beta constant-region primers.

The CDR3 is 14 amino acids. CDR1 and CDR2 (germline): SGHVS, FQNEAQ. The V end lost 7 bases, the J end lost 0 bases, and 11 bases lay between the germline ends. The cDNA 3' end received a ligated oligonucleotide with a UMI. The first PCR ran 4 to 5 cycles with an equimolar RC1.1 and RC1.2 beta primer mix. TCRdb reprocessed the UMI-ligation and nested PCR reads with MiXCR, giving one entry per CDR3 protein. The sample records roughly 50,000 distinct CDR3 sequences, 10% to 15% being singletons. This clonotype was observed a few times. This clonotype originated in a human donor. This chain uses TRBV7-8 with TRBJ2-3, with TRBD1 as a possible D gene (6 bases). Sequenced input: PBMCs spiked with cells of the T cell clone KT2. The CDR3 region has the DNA TGTGCCAGCACCCTGGGGGCAAGCACAGATACGCAGTATTTT. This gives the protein CASTLGASTDTQYF.